The source of this T cell receptor (beta chain) is a study of breast tumors, draining lymph nodes, adjacent tissues. TCRdb re-called the multiplex PCR reads through MiXCR, storing one row per CDR3 protein. The sample includes around 150,000 distinct CDR3 sequences, 20% to 25% seen only once; the top ten take 2.5% to 3%. V gave up 6 bases and J gave up 5 bases; unmatched junction bases: 18. Per germline, CDR1 MRHNA and CDR2 SNTAGT. There are 18 residues in the CDR3. Samples came from axillary lymph nodes draining the breast cancer. Findings of the study overall: The lymph node origin of tumor T cells was framed as consistent with a hypothesis, not demonstrated. Compared with basal-like, luminal-like tumors shared significantly more repertoire with nontumor tissue. Tumor repertoires ranked between lymph nodes and nontumor tissue in diversity, with V and J gene preferences.

This clonotype was observed at least ten times. Its antigen is still unknown. The V call is TRBV6-4, the J call TRBJ2-1; 8 bases align to TRBD1. The sample was axillary lymph node tissue. This TCR was recovered from a female donor with breast cancer. Some clones in this sample may be carry-over from other donors' samples. CDR3 sequence: CASRIRDRFPSRNNEQFF. The CDR3 DNA is TGTGCCAGCAGGATCCGGGACAGGTTCCCATCGAGAAACAATGAGCAGTTCTTC.